This T cell receptor beta chain was sequenced for a study of cytomegalovirus exposure and HLA in healthy donors. To note about this clone: Its antigen remains unknown.

The PCR made use of 60 Vbeta and 13 Jbeta primers. Repertoires were generated with immunoSEQ multiplex PCR, while TCRdb's copy carries only in-frame clones and drops some. The sample lists approximately 190,000 clones; about 85% were seen once. Overall study findings and caveats: Prediction of most subjects' HLA-A and HLA-B alleles by TCR beta sequences was reportedly accurate. Most TCR sequences were rare, but some public TCRs occurred in many donors. For cytomegalovirus status, the classifier reportedly gave diagnoses with high specificity and sensitivity.

Germline CDR1 LNHDA, CDR2 SQIVND (reference sequence). Trimming at V came to 5 bases and at J to 0 bases, leaving 6 bases not matched to a gene. This CDR3 is built from 16 residues. The sequence came from a man between 50 and 59 years old in good health and CMV-seronegative. The chain links TRBV19 to TRBJ2-2; 7 bases match TRBD1. Sequencing was done on a sample of PBMCs. CDR3 amino acids: CASSPIDRANTGELFF. CDR3 bases: TGTGCCAGTAGTCCAATAGACAGGGCGAACACCGGGGAGCTGTTTTTT. The whole variable domain, filled in from reference TRBV19 and TRBJ2-2, reads DGGITQSPKYLFRKEGQNVTLSCEQNLNHDAMYWYRQDPGQGLRLIYYSQIVNDFQKGDIAEGYSVSREKKESFPLTVTSAQKNPTAFYLCASSPIDRANTGELFFGEGSRLTVL.